The 15 T cell receptor beta chains listed next were all sequenced from one sample in a study of T cells in Graves' hyperthyroidism and ophthalmopathy. The investigators amplified TCR beta CDR3 regions from RNA transcripts. Initially, a first-round RT-PCR of the TCR CDR3 employed the HTBI primer set. MiXCR, run by TCRdb on the multiplex PCR reads, gives a single entry per CDR3 protein. The sample holds 490,000 or so distinct CDR3 sequences, about 16% seen once. The sequencing sample was made of blood. These receptors came from a woman in her 30s with Graves' ophthalmopathy.

In this sample, this clonotype turned up many times. The chain couples TRBV20-1 to TRBJ2-3; 7 bases align to TRBD1. The germline gives CDR1 DFQATT, CDR2 SNEGSKA (reference sequence). This CDR3 has 12 amino acids. Germline trimming cut 3 bases from V and 9 bases from J; bases unmatched to any gene: 6. In DNA form, the CDR3 reads TGCAGTGCTAGTCCGGGACAGTACACGCAGTATTTT. Translation: CSASPGQYTQYF.

This clonotype was observed many times. The V and J genes are TRBV7-7 and TRBJ2-5, with D uncertain. The CDR3 extends over 12 amino acids. The germline V and J ends were trimmed by 1 base and 4 bases, with 4 bases remaining between them. Germline-derived CDR1 and CDR2 are SSHAT and FNYEAQ (reference sequence). The CDR3 DNA reads TGTGCCAGCAGCTTAGATGGAGAGACCCAGTACTTC. Translation: CASSLDGETQYF.

About this clonotype: The junction does not match germline at one end; this may be a read error. The chain recombines TRBV4-1 with TRBJ1-2, with TRBD1 matching 8 bases. The CDR3 sequence is 17 residues long. CDR1 and CDR2 (germline): MGHRA, YSYEKL. CDR3 amino acids: CASSQDGQGPSNYGYTF. CDR3 DNA sequence: TGTGCCAGCAGCCAGGACGGACAGGGACCTTCTAACTATGGCTACACCTTC.

This clonotype has more than one count but fewer than ten. The chain is built from TRBV4-3 and TRBJ1-4; the D is unclear. The CDR3 covers 14 residues. Trimming cost V 3 bases and J 8 bases, with 13 bases left between them. Germline V CDR1 and CDR2: LGHNA, YSLEER. CDR3 loop: CASSHPGSNEKLFF. CDR3 nucleotides: TGCGCCAGCAGCCACCCCGGGTCAAACGAAAAACTGTTTTTT.

In this sample, this clonotype turned up many times. This chain connects TRBV7-3 to TRBJ2-3, with 10 bases fitting TRBD2. This CDR3 spans 15 amino acids. Germline loops: CDR1 SGHTA, CDR2 FQGTGA. Unmatched junction bases numbered 6, after V lost 4 bases and J lost 5 bases. CDR3 sequence reads: CASSSAGGPGDTQYF. The CDR3 DNA follows: TGTGCCAGCAGCTCAGCGGGAGGGCCGGGAGATACGCAGTATTTT.

This clonotype was counted at least ten times. The chain employs TRBV20-1 and TRBJ2-1; 11 bases are shared with TRBD1. This CDR3 has 13 amino acids. The germline gives CDR1 DFQATT, CDR2 SNEGSKA (reference sequence). The junction had 7 bases not matched to a gene; V was cut back by 6 bases and J by 9 bases. The CDR3 DNA reads as TGCAGTGCCCCGGACAGGGGGCAGCCTGAGCAGTTCTTC. The encoded protein is CSAPDRGQPEQFF.

This clonotype came up many times. V gene TRBV5-8 combines with J gene TRBJ1-5; no firm D call. V was clipped by 2 bases and J by 3 bases, with 18 bases between them. Germline CDR1 and CDR2: SGHTS and YDEGEE. The CDR3 is 17 amino acids. The CDR3 sequence: CASSFMATSGYNQPQHF. The CDR3 DNA is TGTGCCAGCAGCTTCATGGCGACGTCGGGATACAATCAGCCCCAGCATTTT.

This clonotype came up many times. The chain is built from TRBV4-3 and TRBJ2-7; 8 bases agree with TRBD2. Per the germline V gene, CDR1 is LGHNA and CDR2 is YSLEER. Trimming at V came to 0 bases and at J to 4 bases, leaving 5 bases not matched to a gene. This CDR3 spans 15 amino acids. CDR3: CASSQDRGGRYEQYF. The CDR3 nucleotides are TGCGCCAGCAGCCAAGACCGGGGGGGCCGGTACGAGCAGTACTTC.

This clonotype has ten or more counts. The chain combines TRBV4-1 with TRBJ2-4; TRBD2 aligns across 9 bases. This CDR3 has 17 residues. V lost 2 bases and J lost 0; bases outside the gene matches: 5. From germline, CDR1 is MGHRA and CDR2 YSYEKL. The CDR3 spells CASSQPTSGLAKNIQYF. The CDR3 DNA sequence: TGCGCCAGCAGCCAACCGACTAGCGGACTAGCCAAAAACATTCAGTACTTC.

V is TRBV20-1 and J is TRBJ2-7; 15 bases fit TRBD2. CDR3 size: 16 residues. V was clipped by 6 bases and J by 6 bases; unmatched bases: 12. Germline lookup yields CDR1 DFQATT and CDR2 SNEGSKA (reference sequence). The CDR3 DNA sequence: TGCAGTGCCCCCGGGTGGACTAGCGGGAGGGCCTCCGAGCAGTACTTC. Its translation is CSAPGWTSGRASEQYF.

This clonotype showed up just a few times. The chain employs TRBV28 and TRBJ2-7, with 7 bases matching TRBD1. The CDR3 length is 16 residues. V was clipped by 6 bases and J by 5 bases; unmatched bases: 16. CDR1 MDHEN and CDR2 SYDVKM come from the germline V gene. The CDR3 nucleotides read TGTGCCAGCAGCGAAACCGGGACAGTGGCGCTCCACGAGCAGTACTTC. It translates to CASSETGTVALHEQYF.

This clonotype was seen repeatedly, ten times or more. The chain has TRBV28 and TRBJ2-2; 8 positions agree with TRBD1. The junction had 9 bases not matched to a gene; V was cut back by 3 bases and J by 6 bases. Germline-derived CDR1 and CDR2 are MDHEN and SYDVKM. This CDR3 has 16 amino acids. The CDR3 sequence is CASSLRDRGDAGELFF. The CDR3 DNA follows: TGTGCCAGCAGTTTGCGAGACAGGGGAGACGCCGGGGAGCTGTTTTTT.

The table lists this clonotype with a few counts. The rearrangement joins TRBV29-1 to TRBJ1-5, with D maybe TRBD1 (6 bases). The CDR3 totals 13 residues. Per germline, CDR1 SQVTM and CDR2 ANQGSEA. Trimming pared 2 bases from V and 3 bases from J, leaving 8 bases between. The CDR3 sequence: CSVETGFNQPQHF. In DNA form, the CDR3 reads TGCAGCGTTGAAACAGGGTTCAATCAGCCCCAGCATTTT.

The V call is TRBV6-5, the J call TRBJ2-1, with a weak D call TRBD2 (5 bases). CDR1 and CDR2 (germline): MNHEY, SVGAGI. Trimming pared 3 bases from V and 11 bases from J, leaving 26 bases between. The CDR3 extends over 17 amino acids. CDR3: CASSYSPLEGELPKQFF. CDR3 DNA: TGTGCCAGCAGTTATTCACCCCTAGAGGGAGAGTTGCCCAAGCAGTTCTTC.

This clonotype appeared many times. The CDR3 DNA follows: TGCGCCAGCAGCTTAGGGACCCGAAGCTCCTACGAGCAGTACTTC. It translates to CASSLGTRSSYEQYF. V gene TRBV5-1 combines with J gene TRBJ2-7; D tentatively reads TRBD1 or TRBD2 (5 bases each). The CDR3 totals 15 residues. Trimming left V 2 bases short and J 0 bases short, with 12 bases between. Germline V gene lookup returns CDR1 SGHRS and CDR2 YFSETQ. Full variable domain (missing parts from reference TRBV5-1 and TRBJ2-7): KAGVTQTPRYLIKTRGQQVTLSCSPISGHRSVSWYQQTPGQGLQFLFEYFSETQRNKGNFPGRFSGRQFSNSRSEMNVSTLELGDSALYLCASSLGTRSSYEQYFGPGTRLTVT.